These T cell receptor beta chains were read from a single sample in a study of graft-versus-host responses after intestinal transplantation. Method: immunoSEQ multiplex PCR; TCRdb's copy keeps in-frame clones and lacks some. The sample lists roughly 120,000 clones; 75% to 95% were seen once. Their cognate antigens are unknown. Sequencing was performed on unstimulated CD4+ T cells sorted from spleen or lymph node cells, taken before intestinal transplant. The receptors stem from a human donor who received an intestinal transplant. CDR3s include the opening cysteine and the closing phenylalanine or tryptophan. The order of the fields is V gene, clone size, D gene, J gene, CDR3 length, CDR3 protein, CDR3 DNA. D genes are given only for firm matches. Expanded clones are given a class, and other clones once, few, many or no size at all.

v_call: TRBV19
clone_size: NA
d_call: NA
j_call: TRBJ1-5
cdr3_length: 12
cdr3_aa: CASSIRNQPQHF
cdr3_nt: TGTGCCAGTAGTATACGGAATCAGCCCCAGCATTTT

v_call: TRBV25-1
clone_size: NA
d_call: TRBD1
j_call: TRBJ2-5
cdr3_length: 15
cdr3_aa: CASGRQGASGETQYF
cdr3_nt: TGTGCCAGCGGCCGACAGGGGGCATCGGGAGAGACCCAGTACTTC

v_call: TRBV28
clone_size: NA
d_call: NA
j_call: TRBJ2-7
cdr3_length: 12
cdr3_aa: CASSRTAYEQYF
cdr3_nt: TGTGCCAGCAGTCGGACAGCCTACGAGCAGTACTTC

v_call: TRBV18
clone_size: NA
d_call: TRBD1
j_call: TRBJ2-5
cdr3_length: 14
cdr3_aa: CASSLIGQEETQYF
cdr3_nt: TGTGCCAGCTCACTAATCGGACAGGAAGAGACCCAGTACTTC

v_call: TRBV7-2
clone_size: NA
d_call: TRBD1
j_call: TRBJ2-5
cdr3_length: 13
cdr3_aa: CASRTGIPGTQYF
cdr3_nt: TGTGCCAGCAGGACAGGGATCCCAGGGACCCAGTACTTC

v_call: TRBV6-6
clone_size: NA
d_call: NA
j_call: TRBJ1-2
cdr3_length: 11
cdr3_aa: CASSPKLGYTF
cdr3_nt: TGTGCCAGCAGCCCAAAACTTGGCTACACCTTC

v_call: TRBV30
clone_size: few
d_call: NA
j_call: TRBJ1-6
cdr3_length: 17
cdr3_aa: CAWSVRGGASYNSPLHF
cdr3_nt: TGTGCCTGGAGTGTACGGGGGGGCGCATCCTATAATTCACCCCTCCACTTT

v_call: TRBV5-1
clone_size: NA
d_call: NA
j_call: TRBJ1-3
cdr3_length: 14
cdr3_aa: CASSEQSSGNTIYF
cdr3_nt: TGCGCCAGCAGCGAACAGAGCTCTGGAAACACCATATATTTT

v_call: TRBV18
clone_size: once
d_call: NA
j_call: TRBJ1-5
cdr3_length: 14
cdr3_aa: CASSPLTGDQPQHF
cdr3_nt: TGTGCCAGCTCACCCCTTACAGGTGATCAGCCCCAGCATTTT

v_call: TRBV12-5
clone_size: once
d_call: TRBD1
j_call: TRBJ1-2
cdr3_length: 16
cdr3_aa: CASGLEGQGAYYGYTF
cdr3_nt: TGTGCTAGTGGTTTGGAGGGACAGGGGGCCTACTATGGCTACACCTTC

v_call: TRBV25-1
clone_size: NA
d_call: NA
j_call: TRBJ2-1
cdr3_length: 17
cdr3_aa: CASSAFTGTPQSNEQFF
cdr3_nt: TGTGCCAGCAGTGCGTTCACCGGGACACCCCAAAGCAATGAGCAGTTCTTC

v_call: TRBV9
clone_size: NA
d_call: NA
j_call: TRBJ2-7
cdr3_length: 15
cdr3_aa: CASSAGSAGSYEQYF
cdr3_nt: TGTGCCAGCAGCGCCGGTAGCGCGGGATCCTACGAGCAGTACTTC